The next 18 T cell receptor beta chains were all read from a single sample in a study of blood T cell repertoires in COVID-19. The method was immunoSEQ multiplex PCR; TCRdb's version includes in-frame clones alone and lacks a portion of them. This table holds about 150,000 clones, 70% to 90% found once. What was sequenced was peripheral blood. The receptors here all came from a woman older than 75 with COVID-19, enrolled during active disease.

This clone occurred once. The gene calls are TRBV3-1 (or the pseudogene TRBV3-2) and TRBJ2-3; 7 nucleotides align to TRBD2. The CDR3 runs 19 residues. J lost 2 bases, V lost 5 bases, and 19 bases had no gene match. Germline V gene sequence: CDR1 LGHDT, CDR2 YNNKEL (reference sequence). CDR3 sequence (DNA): TGTGCCAGCAGCTCGCTTTACCCCCGGGGCGGGGGACCCACAGATACGCAGTATTTT. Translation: CASSSLYPRGGGPTDTQYF.

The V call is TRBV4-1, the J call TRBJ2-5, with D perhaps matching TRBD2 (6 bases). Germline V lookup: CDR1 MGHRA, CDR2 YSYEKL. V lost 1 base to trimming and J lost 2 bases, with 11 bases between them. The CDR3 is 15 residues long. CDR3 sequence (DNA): TGCGCCAGCAGCCAAGGGGTAGGAGGGCAAGAGACCCAGTACTTC. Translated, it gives CASSQGVGGQETQYF.

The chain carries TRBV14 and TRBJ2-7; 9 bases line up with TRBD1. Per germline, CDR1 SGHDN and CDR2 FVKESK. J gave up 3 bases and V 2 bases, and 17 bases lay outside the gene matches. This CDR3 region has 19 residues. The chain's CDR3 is CASSQLRTGVHLGFYEQYF. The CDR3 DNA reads TGTGCCAGCAGCCAACTGAGGACAGGGGTACATTTGGGATTCTACGAGCAGTACTTC.

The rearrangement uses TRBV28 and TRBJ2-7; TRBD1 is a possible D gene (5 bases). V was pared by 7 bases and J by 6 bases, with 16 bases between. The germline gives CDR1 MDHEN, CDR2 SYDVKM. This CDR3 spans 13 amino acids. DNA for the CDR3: TGTGCCAGCACCCTCCCCAGGGTTGGCGAGCAGTACTTC. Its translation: CASTLPRVGEQYF.

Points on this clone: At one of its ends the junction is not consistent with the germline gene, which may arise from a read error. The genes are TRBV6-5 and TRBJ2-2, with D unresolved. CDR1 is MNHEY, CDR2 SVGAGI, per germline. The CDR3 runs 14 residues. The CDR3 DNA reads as TGTGCCAGCAGTGACTCTACGAACACCGGGGAGCTGTTTTTT. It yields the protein CASSDSTNTGELFF.

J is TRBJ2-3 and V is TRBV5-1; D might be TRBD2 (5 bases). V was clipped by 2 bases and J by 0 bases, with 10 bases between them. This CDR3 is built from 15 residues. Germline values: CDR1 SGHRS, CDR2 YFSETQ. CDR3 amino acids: CASSLIVASTDTQYF. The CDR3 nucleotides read TGCGCCAGCAGCTTAATCGTAGCGAGCACAGATACGCAGTATTTT.

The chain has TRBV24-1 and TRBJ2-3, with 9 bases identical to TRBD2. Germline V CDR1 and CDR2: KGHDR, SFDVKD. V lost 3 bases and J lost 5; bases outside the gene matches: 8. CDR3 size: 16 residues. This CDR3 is CATSDRASGDLDTQYF. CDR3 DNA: TGTGCCACCAGTGATCGGGCTAGCGGGGACCTAGATACGCAGTATTTT.

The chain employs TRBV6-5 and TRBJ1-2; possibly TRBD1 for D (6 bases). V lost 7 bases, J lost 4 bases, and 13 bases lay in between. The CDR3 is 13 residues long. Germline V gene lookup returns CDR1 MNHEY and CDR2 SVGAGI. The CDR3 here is CASKVDSLYGYTF. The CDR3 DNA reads TGTGCCAGCAAGGTGGACAGCCTCTATGGCTACACCTTC.

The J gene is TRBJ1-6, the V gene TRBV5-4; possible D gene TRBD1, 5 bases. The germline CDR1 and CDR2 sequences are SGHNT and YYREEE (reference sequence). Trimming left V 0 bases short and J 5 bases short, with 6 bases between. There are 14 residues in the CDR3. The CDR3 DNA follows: TGTGCCAGCAGCTTGGGACAGAATAATTCACCCCTCCACTTT. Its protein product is CASSLGQNNSPLHF.

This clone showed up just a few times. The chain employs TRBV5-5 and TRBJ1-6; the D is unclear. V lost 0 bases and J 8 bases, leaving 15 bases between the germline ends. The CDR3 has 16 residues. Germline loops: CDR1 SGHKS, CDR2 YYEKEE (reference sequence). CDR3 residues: CASSLAAVPGYSPLHF. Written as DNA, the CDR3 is TGTGCCAGCAGCTTGGCCGCGGTCCCGGGATATTCACCCCTCCACTTT.

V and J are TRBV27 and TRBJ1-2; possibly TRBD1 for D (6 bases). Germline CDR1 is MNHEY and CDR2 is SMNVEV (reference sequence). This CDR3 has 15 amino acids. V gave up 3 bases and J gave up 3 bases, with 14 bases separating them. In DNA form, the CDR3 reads TGTGCCAGCAGTTTCGACAGGATTTCCTACTATGGCTACACCTTC. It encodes CASSFDRISYYGYTF.

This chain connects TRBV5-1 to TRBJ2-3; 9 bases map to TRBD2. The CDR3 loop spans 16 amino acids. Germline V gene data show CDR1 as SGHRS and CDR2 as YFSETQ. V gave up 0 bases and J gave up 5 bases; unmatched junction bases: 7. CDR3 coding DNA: TGCGCCAGCAGCTTGGGGGCTAGCGGGATAATAGATACGCAGTATTTT. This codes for CASSLGASGIIDTQYF.

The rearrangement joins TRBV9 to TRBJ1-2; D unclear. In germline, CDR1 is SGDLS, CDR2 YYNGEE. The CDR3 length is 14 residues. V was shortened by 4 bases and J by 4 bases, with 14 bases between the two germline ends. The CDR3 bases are TGTGCCAGCAGCCGGGGAGCCAGTCCCTATGGCTACACCTTC. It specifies CASSRGASPYGYTF.

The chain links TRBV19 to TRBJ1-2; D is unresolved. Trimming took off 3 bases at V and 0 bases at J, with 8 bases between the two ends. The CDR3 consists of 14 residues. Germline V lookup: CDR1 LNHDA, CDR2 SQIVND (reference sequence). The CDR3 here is CASSISPSNYGYTF. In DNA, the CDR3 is TGTGCCAGTAGTATCAGTCCCTCTAACTATGGCTACACCTTC.

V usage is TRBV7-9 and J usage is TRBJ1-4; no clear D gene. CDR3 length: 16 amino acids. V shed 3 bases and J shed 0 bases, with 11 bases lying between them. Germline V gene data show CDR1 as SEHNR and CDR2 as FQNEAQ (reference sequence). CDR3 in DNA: TGTGCCAGCAGCTTGAATGAACTTTCAACTAATGAAAAACTGTTTTTT. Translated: CASSLNELSTNEKLFF.

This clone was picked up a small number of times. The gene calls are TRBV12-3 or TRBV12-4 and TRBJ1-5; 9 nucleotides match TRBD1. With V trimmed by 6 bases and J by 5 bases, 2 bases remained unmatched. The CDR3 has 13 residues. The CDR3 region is CASSRTGDQPQHF. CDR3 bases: TGTGCCAGCAGCCGGACAGGGGATCAGCCCCAGCATTTT.

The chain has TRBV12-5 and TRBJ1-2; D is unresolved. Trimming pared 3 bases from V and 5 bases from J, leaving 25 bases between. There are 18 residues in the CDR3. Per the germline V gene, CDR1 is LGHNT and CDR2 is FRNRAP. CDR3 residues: CASGLLFRSGGGYYGYTF. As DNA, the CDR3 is TGTGCTAGTGGTTTACTGTTCCGGTCCGGCGGAGGGTATTATGGCTACACCTTC.

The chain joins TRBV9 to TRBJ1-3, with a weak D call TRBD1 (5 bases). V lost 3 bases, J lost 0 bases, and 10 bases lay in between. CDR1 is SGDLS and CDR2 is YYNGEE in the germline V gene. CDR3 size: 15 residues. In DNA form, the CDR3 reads TGTGCCAGCAGCGCTACCCAGGGCTCTGGAAACACCATATATTTT. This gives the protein CASSATQGSGNTIYF. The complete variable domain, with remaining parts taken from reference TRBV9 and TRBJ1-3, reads DSGVTQTPKHLITATGQRVTLRCSPRSGDLSVYWYQQSLDQGLQFLIQYYNGEERAKGNILERFSAQQFPDLHSELNLSSLELGDSALYFCASSATQGSGNTIYFGEGSWLTVV.